Each of the 3 T cell receptor beta chains below was sequenced from the same sample in a study of blood T cell repertoires in COVID-19. The assay was immunoSEQ multiplex PCR, and TCRdb's table has in-frame clones only and misses some. Of around 200,000 clones in the sample, approximately 86% were seen once. Sequencing was done on a sample of peripheral blood. These receptors originate from a young man with acute or convalescent COVID-19.

In DNA, the CDR3 is TGTGCCAGCAGTTTAAACGCAGACACTGAAGCTTTCTTT. This sequence encodes CASSLNADTEAFF. The V call is TRBV12-3 or TRBV12-4, the J call TRBJ1-1; no clear D gene. This CDR3 region has 13 residues. V was pared by 2 bases and J by 3 bases, with 7 bases between.

This clone appeared a single time. This chain uses TRBV6-2 or TRBV6-3 with TRBJ1-1, with D possibly being TRBD1 (6 bases). Trimming stripped 4 bases from V and 7 bases from J, with 19 bases between. CDR1 is MNHEY, CDR2 SVGEGT, per germline. The CDR3 covers 15 residues. CDR3 sequence (DNA): TGTGCCAGCAGTTTAAGACAGGACGGGCGGTATGAAGCTTTCTTT. As protein: CASSLRQDGRYEAFF.

The chain carries TRBV5-1 and TRBJ2-6, with 8 positions matching TRBD1. Germline CDR1 SGHRS, CDR2 YFSETQ. The CDR3 sequence is 15 residues long. Trimming took 7 bases from V and 0 from J; bases not matched to a gene: 3. CDR3 DNA sequence: TGCGCCAGCTGTCAGGGGGCCTCTGGGGCCAACGTCCTGACTTTC. Protein sequence: CASCQGASGANVLTF.